This T cell receptor beta chain was identified in a study of T-cell memory formation after mild COVID-19 (dated by TCRdb to about 2021). Regarding the complete study: TCR sequence clusters from the two donors were largely donor specific. Longitudinal TCRalpha and TCRbeta repertoire sequencing tracked T-cell clones expanding and contracting after mild COVID-19 in two donors. Two young, previously healthy adult volunteers, one female and one male, were included in the cohort. Study-level results and caveats: Whether the second-wave clones peaking on day 37 were SARS-CoV-2 specific was not confirmed. Some responding clones were found in pre-infection memory, which suggests that pre-existing cross-reactive memory T cells took part in the SARS-CoV-2 response. Only a couple of mild cases were covered in the study, and larger cohorts including severe cases with pre-infection samples were considered necessary. From day 15 to 85, contracting clones showed balanced CD4/CD8 phenotypes, whereas a second wave of clones that expanded from day 15 to 37 leaned towards CD4+. Contracting CD4+ clones appeared mostly in the CM and EM memory subsets, whereas CD8+ clones were enriched in EMRA.

TCRdb lists the instrument as Illumina NovaSeq 6000. Using 5'RACE with constant-segment primers, TCRalpha and TCRbeta cDNA libraries were constructed, with sample barcodes and unique molecular identifiers added in the process. Trizol reagent was used to extract RNA from every sample. Libraries were amplified in two PCR steps, with a second sample barcode and Illumina TruSeq adapters added in the second step. Sequencing of libraries was performed on an Illumina NovaSeq with 2 x 150 bp paired-end reads. Per the authors' processing: With migec v1.2.7, reads were demultiplexed and then collapsed into UMI-guided consensus sequences. Using mixcr v2.1.11, the UMI consensuses were aligned to TRA and TRB V and J templates and assembled into clonotypes. Clonotypes were classified as expanded or contracted when called significant by both edgeR and NoisET, with noise models trained on biological replicates. For edgeR calls, a false discovery rate-adjusted p below 0.01 and a log2 fold-change threshold of 1 were applied. PCA with hierarchical clustering of max-normalized trajectories of the 1000 most abundant clonotypes was used as exploratory dynamics analysis. Separately sequenced CD4+ and CD8+ repertoires were used to assign the CD4 or CD8 phenotype of responding clones. Using fastp at Q25 and MiXCR, TCRdb reprocessed the public reads and kept productive beta chains. Entries that share a CDR3 protein sequence are merged under the most common genes and DNA. The V and J calls and clone size come from TCRdb's table, not from the authors' own analysis. This sample comprises roughly 370,000 distinct CDR3 sequences, approximately 15% of them detected only once. The biggest ten clones account for approximately 21% of the sample.

Ficoll-Paque density gradient centrifugation was used to isolate PBMCs. V and J are trimmed by 8 bases and 2 bases, and the gene matches miss 11 bases of the junction. The CDR3 sequence holds 15 residues, the cysteine and phenylalanine included. The kept DNA is CDR3 alone, 45 bases in frame from the first base. The germline V gene gives CDR1 as SGHDN and CDR2 as FVKESK. Of note for this clonotype: No cognate antigen has been identified for it. One base away there is no much larger clone; base qualities are not given.

This clonotype was sampled from a man aged 18-30 years who had mild COVID-19 (a few samples of this study predate the infection). The sample titles of this study are shuffled in the database, so cell type and time point are left out; the donor was told from shared clones. Source material: PBMCs or a T cell subset sorted from them (not recorded which). Rearrangement joined TRBV14 to TRBJ2-5; 7 central bases correspond to TRBD2. The CDR3 has the sequence CASSALGGIQETQYF. The nucleotides are TGTGCCAGCTCCGCCCTGGGGGGGATTCAAGAGACCCAGTACTTC.